These 14 T cell receptor beta chains came from one sample sequenced in a study of cytomegalovirus exposure and HLA in healthy donors. 60 Vbeta and 13 Jbeta primers were used in PCR. Sequencing used immunoSEQ multiplex PCR; TCRdb keeps in-frame clones, though not all of them. This table has about 150,000 clones, approximately 78% appearing once. Sequenced input: PBMCs. The receptors stem from a woman aged 40 to 50 in good health and CMV-seronegative.

As regards this clone: Additional DNA sequences in this sample encode the identical CDR3. The chain links TRBV9 to TRBJ1-1; 7 positions agree with TRBD1. The CDR3 runs to 14 residues. Germline V gene lookup returns CDR1 SGDLS and CDR2 YYNGEE. Losses at the gene ends were 0 bases for V and 5 bases for J; bases not matched to a gene: 4. CDR3 in amino acids: CASSVVSGGTEAFF. The CDR3 DNA follows: TGTGCCAGCAGCGTAGTTTCAGGGGGGACTGAAGCTTTCTTT.

The V and J genes are TRBV5-1 and TRBJ1-4; no firm D call. The CDR3 has 15 amino acids. Germline-derived CDR1 and CDR2 are SGHRS and YFSETQ. V dropped 0 bases and J dropped 3 bases, with 9 bases sitting between them. DNA of the CDR3: TGCGCCAGCAGCTTGGACGGGTCCTCTAATGAAAAACTGTTTTTT. Amino acid sequence: CASSLDGSSNEKLFF.

The chain couples TRBV19 to TRBJ1-4; 9 bases fit TRBD1. CDR1 LNHDA and CDR2 SQIVND come from the germline V gene (reference sequence). The CDR3 has 16 residues. The ends lost 3 bases at V and 2 bases at J; junction bases unmatched: 4. DNA for the CDR3: TGTGCCAGTAGTATGGGGACAGGGATGACTAATGAAAAACTGTTTTTT. It translates to CASSMGTGMTNEKLFF.

The table lists this clone with a few counts. The chain is built from TRBV27 and TRBJ2-4; TRBD2 matches at 7 bases. The CDR3 length is 18 residues. Germline V gene sequence: CDR1 MNHEY, CDR2 SMNVEV (reference sequence). With V trimmed by 4 bases and J by 1 base, 13 bases remained unmatched. Written as DNA, the CDR3 is TGTGCCAGCAGTTCTCGCGGCGGGGGTATCAGGGCCAAAAACATTCAGTACTTC. Its translation is CASSSRGGGIRAKNIQYF.

The rearrangement joins TRBV11-2 to TRBJ2-7; 8 bases map to TRBD2. The germline gives CDR1 SGHAT, CDR2 FQNNGV. The CDR3 runs 14 residues. J gave up 9 bases and V 5 bases, and 12 bases lay outside the gene matches. For the CDR3, the DNA is TGTGCCAGCAGCCTGGCCGGGGGGGGGATCGTGCAGTACTTC. Residues: CASSLAGGGIVQYF.

This clone was counted a few times. The chain is built from TRBV4-2 and TRBJ2-1; tentatively, D is TRBD1 (6 bases). V was shortened by 0 bases and J by 4 bases, with 13 bases between the two germline ends. The CDR3 has 16 residues. Germline V gene data show CDR1 as LGHNA and CDR2 as YNFKEQ. CDR3: CASSQDRDRLYNEQFF. CDR3 bases: TGTGCCAGCAGCCAAGATAGAGACAGGCTATACAATGAGCAGTTCTTC.

The chain links TRBV14 to TRBJ2-7, with no clear D. Germline CDR1 SGHDN, CDR2 FVKESK. The CDR3 has 13 residues. The V end lost 6 bases, the J end lost 2 bases, and 11 bases lay between the germline ends. In DNA, the CDR3 is TGTGCCAGCAGATGGTCCCGGGCCTACGAGCAGTACTTC. Protein sequence: CASRWSRAYEQYF.

V gene TRBV5-4 combines with J gene TRBJ2-6, with TRBD2 matching over 13 bases. This CDR3 has 18 residues. Per germline, CDR1 SGHNT and CDR2 YYREEE (reference sequence). After removal of 3 bases from V and 3 bases from J, the junction contained 6 bases not matched to a gene. CDR3 region: CASSSPTSGGFGANVLTF. The CDR3, as DNA: TGTGCCAGCAGCTCCCCGACTAGCGGGGGGTTTGGGGCCAACGTCCTGACTTTC. Looking up the rest from reference TRBV5-4 and TRBJ2-6 gives the full variable domain: ETGVTQSPTHLIKTRGQQVTLRCSSQSGHNTVSWYQQALGQGPQFIFQYYREEENGRGNFPPRFSGLQFPNYSSELNVNALELDDSALYLCASSSPTSGGFGANVLTFGAGSRLTVL.

The V gene is TRBV5-1, the J gene TRBJ2-1; the match to TRBD2 covers 9 bases. This CDR3 spans 15 amino acids. Germline V gene data show CDR1 as SGHRS and CDR2 as YFSETQ. After removal of 9 bases from V and 10 bases from J, the junction contained 17 bases not matched to a gene. Here the CDR3 DNA reads TGCGCCACCGCGATAGGGACTAGCCTCCGGTGGGAGCAGTTCTTC. It yields the protein CATAIGTSLRWEQFF.

This clone was recorded a few times. The chain is built from TRBV5-6 and TRBJ1-1, with D perhaps TRBD1 (5 bases). Trimming took off 0 bases at V and 2 bases at J, with 11 bases between the two ends. Germline V gene sequence: CDR1 SGHDT, CDR2 YYEEEE. This CDR3 has 15 residues. The CDR3 reads CASSLAGRANTEAFF. The CDR3 DNA sequence: TGTGCCAGCAGCTTGGCAGGCAGGGCTAACACTGAAGCTTTCTTT.

In this sample, this clone turned up once. This chain connects TRBV11-3 to TRBJ1-1; D perhaps matches TRBD1 (6 bases). The germline V gene has CDR1 SGHNT and CDR2 YENEEA. V was pared by 1 base and J by 0 bases, with 9 bases between. The length of the CDR3 is 15 residues. The CDR3 DNA reads TGTGCCAGCAGCTTAGGGGGGGGCCTGAACACTGAAGCTTTCTTT. Translation gives CASSLGGGLNTEAFF.

The rearrangement uses TRBV7-9 and TRBJ1-4; 9 positions match TRBD1. CDR3 length equals 14 residues. Germline V lookup: CDR1 SEHNR, CDR2 FQNEAQ (reference sequence). The V and J ends lost 5 bases and 8 bases, in that order; junction bases with no gene match: 6. The CDR3 nucleotides are TGTGCCAGCAGCGTGGGACAGGGCGGCGAAAAACTGTTTTTT. Translating gives CASSVGQGGEKLFF. The entire variable domain, with the rest obtained from reference TRBV7-9 and TRBJ1-4, is as follows: DTGVSQNPRHKITKRGQNVTFRCDPISEHNRLYWYRQTLGQGPEFLTYFQNEAQLEKSRLLSDRFSAERPKGSFSTLEIQRTEQGDSAMYLCASSVGQGGEKLFFGSGTQLSVL.

This clone was detected a few times. The chain links TRBV20-1 to TRBJ1-2; 8 bases line up with TRBD1. The CDR3 loop spans 11 amino acids. The junction had 4 bases not matched to a gene; V was cut back by 6 bases and J by 7 bases. CDR1 is DFQATT, CDR2 SNEGSKA, per germline (reference sequence). For the CDR3, the DNA is TGCAGTGCCACGACAGGGGTTGGCTACACCTTC. Its protein is CSATTGVGYTF.

This chain links TRBV2 with TRBJ2-7; D gene ambiguous. The CDR3 covers 12 residues. The V end was cut by 7 bases, the J end by 3 bases, with 10 bases between. The germline V gene encodes CDR1 SNHLY and CDR2 FYNNEI. The CDR3: CASTAQNYEQYF. The CDR3 coding sequence is TGTGCCAGCACTGCACAGAACTACGAGCAGTACTTC.